The present entry profiles one TCR beta chain with its context. Its antigen target is currently unknown. The input lacks base qualities; no much larger clone sits a single base away. Each collaborating institution followed its own protocols to collect whole blood in K2EDTA tubes. Collaborator samples were shipped for TCRbeta analysis as frozen whole blood, isolated PBMCs, or DNA extracted from either sample type. The immunoSEQ Assay, a bias-controlled multiplex PCR, was used to amplify TCRbeta CDR3 regions from genomic DNA. The authors processed their data as follows. Within the assay, amplification of reference gene primers was used to estimate how many nucleated cells each sample contained. To quantify the absolute abundance of each unique TCRbeta CDR3 rearrangement, sequence reads were collapsed and filtered. For each sample, productive Simpson clonality was calculated by taking the square root of Simpson's diversity index across productive rearrangements. The clones in this table, taken by TCRdb from immuneACCESS, are in-frame only. Not every clone is retained; where verified, under half of the shortfall comes from an unresolved V gene, and the cause of the rest is unknown. That table furnishes V, J and clone size, whereas the DNA furnished D and trimming. The sample table shows fewer than 200,000 clones, and around 86% are seen once. Around 3% of the sample is held by the ten biggest clonotypes.

The entry originates in a study of blood T cell repertoires in COVID-19 (dated by TCRdb to the early 2020s). Looking at the study overall: Samples covering the acute and convalescent phases of COVID-19 were provided by collaborators in the United States, Italy and Spain. The prospective study material was composed of cDNA or gDNA derived from T cells, B-cell-depleted T cells, or PBMCs. Deeply sampled blood TCRbeta repertoires from subjects exposed to, actively infected with, or recovered from COVID-19 were included in the dataset. Samples were obtained from the ongoing ImmuneRACE study (first 160 participants) and from 1,200 or so subjects provided by 6 global collaborators. A freely available public database, intended as a resource for researchers studying the immune response to SARS-CoV-2, is where the repertoires were released. Nearly every sample came with metadata listing a de-identified subject ID, COVID-19 status, age in years and sex. HLA class I and class II types, where available, came from metadata supplied by the sample provider rather than from assay-based typing. The investigation overall reported the following: Clinical and demographic metadata were provided uncurated, with the amount varying by source and participant.

From the cysteine up to the phenylalanine, the CDR3 has a length of 15 residues. CDR3 DNA only is kept here, 45 bases in frame from base 1. The sequence links TRBV21-1 to TRBJ1-6; TRBD1 is the table's D call and was not checked against the DNA. TRBV21-1 represents a pseudogene. The sample was peripheral blood. This TCR was sampled from a man aged 35-49 years with active or convalescent COVID-19. The sequence in DNA is TGTGCCAGCTTGGAGACAGCCACGAGGAATTCACCCCTCCACTTT. Its protein is CASLETATRNSPLHF.